What follows describes a single T cell receptor beta chain. This clonotype was observed many times. Its antigen remains undetermined. No much larger clone is present one base from it, and per-base qualities are unavailable. In the germline V gene (reference sequence), CDR1 corresponds to DFQATT and CDR2 to SNEGSKA. V is cut back by 4 bases and J by 1 base, with 0 bases in the junction unmatched. The CDR3 holds 13 amino acids from the cysteine to the phenylalanine. Only CDR3 DNA is held: 39 bases, read in frame from base 1. The data originate from a study of neurological immune-mediated disorders (dated by TCRdb to between 2018 and 2020). Regarding the study in general: The study compared peripheral blood TCR-beta repertoires of HTLV-I-associated myelopathy (HAM/TSP) patients, multiple sclerosis patients and healthy controls using UMI-based sequencing. Alongside PBMC samples, the set of 106 TCR-beta libraries contained longitudinal samples, technical triplicates, and paired CD4+ and CD8+ T-cell subsets that had been sorted. Of the 68 subjects in the cohort, some 15 were HAM/TSP patients, about 34 were multiple sclerosis patients, and some 20 were healthy controls. Longitudinal HAM/TSP and healthy donors were sampled at 3 time-points each (roughly 3-45 month intervals).

In the paper's terms, the time point label means: longitudinal time-point 2. Healthy controls were blood bank volunteers in Maryland, USA. For the unsorted PBMC libraries, 2 million PBMCs were stored in RNAlater at -80 degrees C until RNA extraction and were used to generate the libraries. PBMCs were separated from peripheral blood using Ficoll-Hypaque density gradient centrifugation and then cryopreserved in liquid nitrogen. cDNA was synthesized by template-switch 5'RACE using a primer carrying a 10-nucleotide random unique molecular identifier by which each TCR transcript was tagged. Every sequencing run covered 15-18 subjects and yielded more than 160 million TCR-beta sequences. The RNeasy kit was used for extraction of total RNA. The KAPA Real-time Library Amplification kit was used to amplify TCR-beta VDJ regions with primers targeting the TCR constant region and the 5'RACE anchor. Sample indexes and Illumina adaptors were added in a first PCR, and a second PCR then increased library yield. After purification with Ampure beads, the TCR product of roughly 650 bp was size-selected on a 2% E-gel SizeSelection system. Library quality was checked on a Bioanalyzer, concentration was measured with Qubit, and libraries were quantified with the Kapa Library Quantification kit before pooling. An Illumina HiSeq 2500 was used to sequence the libraries paired-end at 2 x 150 bp. To increase sequence diversity, 25-30% phiX was spiked into each library pool. Turning to the authors' computational methods: The UMI-based MiGEC pipeline processed quality-filtered reads and removed over 80% of raw TCR sequences during error correction. IMGT germline references were used for aligning VDJ genes, and each clonotype was defined as a unique CDR3 amino acid sequence together with its V-J genes. Clonal expansion, Shannon diversity and CDR3 relatedness were evaluated with VDJtools (CalcPairwiseDistances, ClusterSamples), while phylogenetic trees were built in CLCbio workbench. A clone was classed as expanded if it had 8 or more unique UMIs, a cutoff based on coefficient-of-variation modelling across technical triplicates. TCRdb reprocessing: public reads trimmed at Q25 with fastp, clones called with MiXCR, in-frame beta chains kept. Every entry covers one CDR3 protein and lists the most common genes and DNA from its rows. The V and J calls follow TCRdb's processing rather than the paper's. The sample profile shows tens of thousands of distinct CDR3 sequences; about 10% of them were found once. About an eighth of the sample lies in the top ten.

On the study overall, not on this receptor specifically: TCR clonal expansion was highest in HAM/TSP patients and lowest in MS patients, with MS patients falling below even healthy controls. No identical CDR3 amino acid sequences were found to be shared among expanded clones across subjects, suggesting that TCR-beta repertoires were private in all groups.

Specimen: PBMCs. The TCR originated in a man aged 25 to 45 in good health. The chain employs TRBV20-1 and TRBJ2-2; 7 of the junction bases match TRBD2. CDR3 loop: CSATGGNTGELFF. The DNA sequence reads TGCAGTGCTACGGGAGGGAACACCGGGGAGCTGTTTTTT.